This TCR beta chain was obtained from a study of regulatory T cells in long-lasting Graves disease. This clonotype was observed many times. A read error may produce the germline difference seen at one junction end. Indicated time point: newly diagnosed GD, antithyroid drugs for less than 3 months. Scientists built the TCR library using RNA that was extracted from PBMCs. It was by American Thyroid Association guidelines that Graves' disease was diagnosed. The source of the patients was an endocrinology department in Xi'an, China. HTBI primers from iRepertoire and Arm-PCR of CDR3 regions yielded the TCR beta libraries. Each CDR3 protein gets one entry after TCRdb re-called the multiplex PCR reads with MiXCR. The data contain a few hundred thousand distinct CDR3 sequences, 20% of them singletons. CDR1 and CDR2 from the germline V gene are KGHSH and LQKENI. This CDR3 has 13 amino acids.

This clonotype was sampled from a female donor with Graves disease. This chain uses TRBV18 with TRBJ2-3; D uncertain. Material: peripheral blood mononuclear cells (PBMCs), obtained at new diagnosis, from a patient treated with antithyroid drugs. The CDR3 spells CASSPTSTNTQYF. The DNA for the CDR3 is TGTGCCAGCTCCCCAACATCCACAAATACGCAGTATTTT.